The T cell receptor beta chain under discussion was sequenced for a study of T cells expressing NK-cell markers. The overall study: Serological testing identified seven of the eight sequenced donors as HCMV-seropositive and one as seronegative.

What made the TCR beta cDNA was 5'RACE template switching with UMIs. TCRdb re-called the 5' RACE reads and catalogs CDR3 proteins one per entry, DNA excluded. The table lists around 100,000 distinct CDR3 sequences. The germline gives CDR1 SGHTA, CDR2 FQGTGA. The CDR3 loop spans 15 amino acids. This TCR was sampled from a woman aged 18 to 75 in good health. The chain couples TRBV7-3 to TRBJ2-6; with no DNA, the TCRdb D assignment of TRBD2 cannot be verified. Specimen: blood T cells: a sorted CD56 or NKG2C T cell subset, CD4+ or CD8+ T cells, or bulk PBMC T cells (not recorded which). The CDR3: CASSLGTVGANVLTF. Full variable domain (rest looked up from reference TRBV7-3 and TRBJ2-6): GAGVSQTPSNKVTEKGKYVELRCDPISGHTALYWYRQSLGQGPEFLIYFQGTGAADDSGLPNDRFFAVRPEGSVSTLKIQRTERGDSAVYLCASSLGTVGANVLTFGAGSRLTVL.